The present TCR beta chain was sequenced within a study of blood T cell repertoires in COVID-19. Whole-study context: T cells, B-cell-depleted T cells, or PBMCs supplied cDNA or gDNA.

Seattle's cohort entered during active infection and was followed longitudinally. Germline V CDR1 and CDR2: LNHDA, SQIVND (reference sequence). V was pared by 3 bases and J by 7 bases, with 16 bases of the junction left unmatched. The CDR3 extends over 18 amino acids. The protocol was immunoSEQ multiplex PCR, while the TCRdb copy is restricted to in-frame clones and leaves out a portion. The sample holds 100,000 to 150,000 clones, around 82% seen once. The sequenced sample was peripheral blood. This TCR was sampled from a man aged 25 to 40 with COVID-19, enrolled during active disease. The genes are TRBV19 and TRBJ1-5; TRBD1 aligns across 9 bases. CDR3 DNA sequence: TGTGCCAGTAGTATCCCCGGGGTGTGGGGACAGGGTTTCCAGCCCCAGCATTTT. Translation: CASSIPGVWGQGFQPQHF.